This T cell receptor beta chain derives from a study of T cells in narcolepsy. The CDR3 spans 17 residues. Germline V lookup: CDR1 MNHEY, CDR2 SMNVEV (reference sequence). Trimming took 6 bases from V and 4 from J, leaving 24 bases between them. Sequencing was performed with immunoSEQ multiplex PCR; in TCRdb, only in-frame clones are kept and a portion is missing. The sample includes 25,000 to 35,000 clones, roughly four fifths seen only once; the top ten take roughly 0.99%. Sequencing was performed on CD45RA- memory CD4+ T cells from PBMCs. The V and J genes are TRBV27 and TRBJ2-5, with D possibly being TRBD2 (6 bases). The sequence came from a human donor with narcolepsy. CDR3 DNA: TGTGCCAGCAGAACTCTGTACGGGAGCGCGCAGCGAGAGACCCAGTACTTC. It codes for CASRTLYGSAQRETQYF.